The clone carrying this TCR beta chain was seen only a few times. Only in-frame clones appear in the TCRdb table, and some are missing; sequencing was by immunoSEQ multiplex PCR. The repertoire holds hundreds of thousands of clones, with roughly nine tenths as singletons. Germline CDR1 is SGHAT and CDR2 is FQNNGV. V shed 0 bases and J shed 0 bases, with 18 bases lying between them. The CDR3 sequence is 18 residues long. These data are taken from a study of blood T cell repertoires in COVID-19. Study details: Samples came from the United States, Italy and Spain, spanning acute and convalescent COVID-19.

The study counted Cohort 3 donors as recovered given two negative PCRs, clearance, or symptom resolution. Sequences were obtained from PBMCs or T cells enriched from blood (not recorded which). The sequence was obtained from a woman aged 25 to 39 who had recovered from COVID-19. The rearrangement joins TRBV11-2 to TRBJ2-7; weak D call: TRBD2 (6 bases). The CDR3 loop reads CASSLDRFGSPSSYEQYF. The CDR3 region has the DNA TGTGCCAGCAGCTTAGATCGGTTCGGGAGCCCGAGCTCCTACGAGCAGTACTTC.